This T cell receptor (beta chain) was profiled in a study of cytomegalovirus exposure and HLA in healthy donors (dated by TCRdb to 2015 to 2018). As for the study more broadly: According to a later analysis, one platform produced both the approximately 110 validation repertoires and the 550 to 800 repertoires of the first cohort. The study aimed to test whether signatures of past pathogen exposure could be identified by cataloging public T cell receptors. A separate validation cohort of 100 to 150 different subjects was used in addition to the roughly 620-subject first cohort. The study combined high-throughput TCR immunosequencing, statistical association of individual TCRs with disease status, and machine learning to predict cytomegalovirus infection status.

The donors belonged to the validation cohort of 120 subjects, which was separate from the approximately 700-subject first cohort. For this clone: It lacks a known antigen. There are no base qualities to consult, and no much larger clone falls within one base.

To prepare the library, the immunoSEQ multiplex PCR assay was applied. The study's own analysis went as follows. A statistical classification framework was built for diagnosing cytomegalovirus status from the catalog of TCR beta chain sequences. The table comes from immuneACCESS by way of TCRdb, which keeps in-frame sequences with V and J called. Part of the clones is missing from these tables; in studies checked, under half for an unresolved V gene and the rest for unknown reasons. That table gives V, J and clone size, and the DNA gave D and trimming. The sample table shows approximately 70,000 clones, and about 93% are seen once. The ten largest clones add up to 0.55% to 0.8% of the sample. What the research found in general, with its limitations: The study listed 150 to 200 TCR beta chains as associated with cytomegalovirus. A later analysis had no HLA typing for the validation cohort, so co-occurrence there was scored across all 120 repertoires. A few of the identified cytomegalovirus-associated TCR beta chains were confirmed in vitro to be specific for cytomegalovirus antigens. Most TCR sequences were observed very rarely across donors, whereas some public TCRs were present in many individuals. The classifier was reported to diagnose cytomegalovirus status with high specificity and sensitivity in both the original and validation cohorts. It was suggested by the authors that the approach could potentially be generalized to other disease states and immunological phenotypes. In a later analysis, TCRs clustered in the first cohort were found to also tend to co-occur in the 120 or so validation repertoires, with 90% to 95% of cluster scores above 0.

The germline V gene sets CDR1 to SGHRS and CDR2 to YFSETQ. There are 15 amino acids in the CDR3, from cysteine to phenylalanine inclusive. Only the CDR3 region is kept as DNA, spanning 45 bases read in frame from base 1. Trimming accounts for 6 bases at V and 1 base at J, while the number of junction bases matched to no gene is 8. Sequenced sample: PBMCs. The clonotype was recovered from a young woman in good health and CMV-seronegative. This sequence uses TRBV5-1 and TRBJ2-5, and 8 junctional nucleotides match TRBD2. The nucleotide sequence is given as TGCGCCAGCACCTTATGGGCGGGGGGCCAAGAGACCCAGTACTTC. Protein translation: CASTLWAGGQETQYF.